This TCR beta chain was sequenced during a study of fetal regulatory T cell absence and autoimmunity. Across the whole study: Without clinical diabetes, IPEX patients showed exocrine pancreas autoimmunity.

Broader study findings: Cord blood and pancreas showed broadly similar TRB gene family usage. In IPEX syndrome, oligoclonal enrichment was read as supporting prenatal antigen-driven autoimmunity in the pancreas.

The table came from immunoSEQ multiplex PCR; TCRdb's copy has only in-frame clones and leaves some out. Here the sample spans about 95,000 clones, approximately 75% being singletons. Details on this clone: The antigen is unknown.

The germline CDR1 and CDR2 sequences are SQVTM and ANQGSEA. J gave up 4 bases and V 6 bases, and 15 bases lay outside the gene matches. The CDR3 is 15 residues long. Sample: pancreas tissue. The chain employs TRBV29-1 and TRBJ2-7; 7 bases map to TRBD2. The sequence derives from a male donor with IPEX syndrome. The CDR3 is CSVPRREVRYYEQYF. CDR3 nucleotides: TGCAGCGTCCCCCGCCGGGAGGTTAGGTATTACGAGCAGTACTTC.